One sample yielded the 18 T cell receptor beta chains listed below, sequenced in a study of blood T cell repertoires in COVID-19. TCRdb's table, derived via immunoSEQ multiplex PCR, lists solely in-frame clones and lacks some. The sample consists of tens of thousands of clones, roughly 87% of them appearing once. Sequenced material: peripheral blood. Source of these receptors: a man of 80 years or more in a cohort sampled during active COVID-19.

The chain links TRBV2 to TRBJ2-1; 8 bases agree with TRBD2. Germline CDR1 and CDR2: SNHLY and FYNNEI. The CDR3 spans 15 residues. Losses at the gene ends were 3 bases for V and 5 bases for J; bases not matched to a gene: 6. CDR3 coding DNA: TGTGCCAGCAGTGACTCGGGGGGGCGGAACAATGAGCAGTTCTTC. Its protein product is CASSDSGGRNNEQFF. Together with reference TRBV2 and TRBJ2-1, the CDR3 gives the full variable domain: EPEVTQTPSHQVTQMGQEVILRCVPISNHLYFYWYRQILGQKVEFLVSFYNNEISEKSEIFDDQFSVERPDGSNFTLKIRSTKLEDSAMYFCASSDSGGRNNEQFFGPGTRLTVL.

The V gene is TRBV5-4, the J gene TRBJ1-2; TRBD1 matches 9 bases. Germline values: CDR1 SGHNT, CDR2 YYREEE (reference sequence). The ends lost 4 bases at V and 8 bases at J; junction bases unmatched: 6. The CDR3 contains 13 residues. Here the CDR3 DNA reads TGTGCCAGCAGCCGGGACAGGGACTCCGGCTACACCTTC. Translation: CASSRDRDSGYTF.

This chain uses TRBV19 with TRBJ2-7; 9 bases align to TRBD1. V gave up 6 bases and J gave up 0 bases; unmatched junction bases: 9. This CDR3 comprises 16 residues. Per germline, CDR1 LNHDA and CDR2 SQIVND (reference sequence). CDR3: CASSRKTGGSSYEQYF. Written as DNA, the CDR3 is TGTGCCAGTAGCCGAAAGACAGGGGGTAGCTCCTACGAGCAGTACTTC. Variable domain in full (rest from reference TRBV19 and TRBJ2-7): DGGITQSPKYLFRKEGQNVTLSCEQNLNHDAMYWYRQDPGQGLRLIYYSQIVNDFQKGDIAEGYSVSREKKESFPLTVTSAQKNPTAFYLCASSRKTGGSSYEQYFGPGTRLTVT.

The chain links TRBV19 to TRBJ1-6, with no clear D. The CDR3 covers 14 residues. Germline V gene data show CDR1 as LNHDA and CDR2 as SQIVND (reference sequence). V was clipped by 1 base and J by 7 bases, with 8 bases between them. This CDR3 is CASSIGLQNSPLHF. The DNA for the CDR3 is TGTGCCAGTAGTATAGGACTGCAAAATTCACCCCTCCACTTT.

Here the CDR3 reads CATSGQVADTQYF. CDR3 coding DNA: TGTGCCACCAGTGGGCAGGTAGCAGATACGCAGTATTTT. The chain joins TRBV24-1 to TRBJ2-3; D uncertain. The CDR3 consists of 13 residues. Trimming left V 5 bases short and J 4 bases short, with 9 bases between. Germline lookup yields CDR1 KGHDR and CDR2 SFDVKD.

The chain has TRBV7-6 and TRBJ1-6, with D maybe TRBD1 (6 bases). With 1 base removed from V and 2 bases from J, the gap between germline ends came to 15 bases. CDR1 and CDR2 from the germline V gene are SGHVS and FNYEAQ. This CDR3 has 18 amino acids. The CDR3 DNA sequence: TGTGCCAGCAGCTTAGGGCAGGGGCGCATCCCCTATAATTCACCCCTCCACTTT. It encodes CASSLGQGRIPYNSPLHF.

This sequence joins TRBV23-1 and TRBJ2-7; D possibly corresponds to TRBD2 (7 bases). TRBV23-1 is an ORF; its function is uncertain. This CDR3 is 15 amino acids long. The V end was cut by 11 bases, the J end by 2 bases, with 22 bases between. CDR3 nucleotides: TGCGCCGACACCTTTGCAGGGGAGGGCACCTACGAGCAGTACTTC. The encoded protein is CADTFAGEGTYEQYF.

This clone was detected once. The rearrangement uses TRBV19 and TRBJ1-1; 10 positions agree with TRBD1. This CDR3 is built from 14 residues. V dropped 3 bases and J dropped 4; count of bases not matched to a gene: 2. Germline-derived CDR1 and CDR2 are LNHDA and SQIVND (reference sequence). The CDR3 DNA sequence: TGTGCCAGTAGTATGCGGGACAGGGGCACTGAAGCTTTCTTT. Its protein product is CASSMRDRGTEAFF.

The chain is built from TRBV19 and TRBJ1-5, with 7 bases lining up with TRBD1. The junction had 11 bases not matched to a gene; V was cut back by 0 bases and J by 3 bases. This CDR3 is built from 18 residues. CDR1 and CDR2 from the germline V gene are LNHDA and SQIVND (reference sequence). CDR3 amino acids: CASSIDLFGQGVNQPQHF. In DNA form, the CDR3 reads TGTGCCAGTAGTATAGATCTATTTGGGCAGGGGGTCAATCAGCCCCAGCATTTT.

The chain links TRBV12-3 or TRBV12-4 to TRBJ2-7; D not certain. CDR3 size: 12 residues. Trimming pared 2 bases from V and 4 bases from J, leaving 6 bases between. This CDR3 is CASSLTEYEQYF. DNA for the CDR3: TGTGCCAGCAGTTTAACAGAGTACGAGCAGTACTTC.

By its share, this clone is medium-sized. This chain uses TRBV7-9 with TRBJ2-6; D possibly corresponds to TRBD2 (6 bases). The CDR3 is 18 residues long. V lost 5 bases to trimming and J lost 0 bases, with 17 bases between them. Per germline, CDR1 SEHNR and CDR2 FQNEAQ (reference sequence). CDR3 region: CASSRYPGRTSGANVLTF. As DNA, the CDR3 is TGTGCCAGCAGCAGATACCCTGGGAGGACCTCTGGGGCCAACGTCCTGACTTTC.

V and J are TRBV18 and TRBJ2-5, with a possible D match to TRBD2 (5 bases). Per the germline V gene, CDR1 is KGHSH and CDR2 is LQKENI. The CDR3 covers 14 residues. Deletions cut 1 base from V and 4 bases from J, with 10 bases between. The CDR3 loop is CASSPREIRETQYF. The DNA of the CDR3 is TGTGCCAGCTCACCACGGGAGATACGAGAGACCCAGTACTTC.

The genes are TRBV13 and TRBJ1-2; D possibly corresponds to TRBD1 (5 bases). V lost 4 bases and J 0 bases, leaving 6 bases between the germline ends. Looked up from germline, CDR1 is PRHDT and CDR2 is FYEKMQ (reference sequence). This CDR3 contains 13 residues. As DNA, the CDR3 is TGTGCCAGCAGCTGGGGCACTAACTATGGCTACACCTTC. This gives the protein CASSWGTNYGYTF.

The chain couples TRBV3-1 (or the pseudogene TRBV3-2) to TRBJ2-1; TRBD2 agrees at 11 bases. The V gene's germline CDR1 is LGHDT and CDR2 YNNKEL (reference sequence). The CDR3 totals 14 residues. The J segment lost 4 bases and the V segment lost 4 bases, leaving 0 bases of the junction unmatched. The CDR3 here is CASSLAGGYNEQFF. The DNA for the CDR3 is TGTGCCAGCAGCCTAGCGGGGGGGTACAATGAGCAGTTCTTC.

The chain couples TRBV10-3 to TRBJ2-2; 7 bases align to TRBD1. CDR3 length equals 14 residues. J lost 6 bases, V lost 3 bases, and 4 bases had no gene match. CDR1 and CDR2 from the germline V gene are ENHRY and SYGVKD. The CDR3 DNA is TGTGCCATCAGTGACGACAGGGCATCCGGGGAGCTGTTTTTT. Its protein product is CAISDDRASGELFF.

This chain joins TRBV19 and TRBJ1-1; 9 nucleotides agree with TRBD1. Germline CDR1 is LNHDA and CDR2 is SQIVND (reference sequence). This CDR3 is built from 16 residues. The J segment lost 0 bases and the V segment lost 4 bases, leaving 6 bases of the junction unmatched. The CDR3: CASSTGTGRMNTEAFF. The CDR3 nucleotides read TGTGCCAGTAGTACGGGGACAGGGAGGATGAACACTGAAGCTTTCTTT.

The CDR3 spells CAWITGGNGYTF. The CDR3 DNA follows: TGTGCCTGGATTACAGGGGGCAATGGCTACACCTTC. V is TRBV30 and J is TRBJ1-2; TRBD1 aligns across 9 bases. CDR3 length: 12 residues. V lost 4 bases, J lost 6 bases, and 3 bases stayed unmatched. The V gene's germline CDR1 is GTSNPN and CDR2 SVGIG (reference sequence).

The V and J genes are TRBV7-2 and TRBJ2-1, with a weak D call TRBD2 (5 bases). The CDR3 is 12 amino acids. CDR1 is SGHTA, CDR2 FQGNSA, per germline. V was trimmed by 3 bases and J by 7 bases, leaving 7 bases between them. The CDR3 reads CASSLTGNEQFF. CDR3 nucleotides: TGTGCCAGCAGCTTGACGGGAAATGAGCAGTTCTTC.